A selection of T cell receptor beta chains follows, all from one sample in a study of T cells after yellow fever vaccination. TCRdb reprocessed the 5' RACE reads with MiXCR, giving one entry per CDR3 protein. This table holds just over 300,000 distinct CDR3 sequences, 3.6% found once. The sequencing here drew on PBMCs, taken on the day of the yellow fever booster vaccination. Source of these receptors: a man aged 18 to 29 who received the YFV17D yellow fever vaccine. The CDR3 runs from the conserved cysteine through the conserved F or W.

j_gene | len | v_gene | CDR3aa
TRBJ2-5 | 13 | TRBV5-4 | CASSTGTAETQYF
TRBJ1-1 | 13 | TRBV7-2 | CASRGAPGGKAFF
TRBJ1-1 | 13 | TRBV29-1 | CSVGERGRTEAFF
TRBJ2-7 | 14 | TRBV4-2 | CASSQVTDSYEQYF
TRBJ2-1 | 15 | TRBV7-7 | CASSLSPGVNNEQFF
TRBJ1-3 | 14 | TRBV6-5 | CASSLDRGGNTIYF
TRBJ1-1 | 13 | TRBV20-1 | CSARLPRGTEAFF
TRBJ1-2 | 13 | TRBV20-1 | CSAQTGHFYGYTF
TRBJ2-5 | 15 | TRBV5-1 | CASSQSLAGPETQYF
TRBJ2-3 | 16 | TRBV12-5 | CASGWGGTRLTDTQYF
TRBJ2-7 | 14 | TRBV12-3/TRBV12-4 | CASRLAGGTYEQYF
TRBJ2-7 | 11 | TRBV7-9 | CASSGPYEQYF
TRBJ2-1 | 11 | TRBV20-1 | CSPKTGFEQFF
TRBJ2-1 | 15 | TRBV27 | CASSPQGQGSNEQFF
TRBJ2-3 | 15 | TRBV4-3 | CASSPYSGATDTQYF
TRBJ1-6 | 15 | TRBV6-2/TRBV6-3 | CASSSLTGGNSPLHF
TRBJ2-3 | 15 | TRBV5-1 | CASSLASSGKDTQYF
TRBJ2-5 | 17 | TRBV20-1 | CSAPSPPERGGQETQYF
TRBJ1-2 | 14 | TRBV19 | CASSILTGNYGYTF
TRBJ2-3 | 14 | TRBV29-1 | CSVDTGGNADTQYF
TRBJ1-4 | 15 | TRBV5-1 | CASRFTEGTNEKLFF
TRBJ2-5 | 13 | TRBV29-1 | CSLTTSGVGTQYF
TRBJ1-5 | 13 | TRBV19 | CASSVFSNQPQHF
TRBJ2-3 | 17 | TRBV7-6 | CASSLGLGVTSTDTQYF
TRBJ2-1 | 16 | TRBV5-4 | CASSLSPGGVSSEQFF
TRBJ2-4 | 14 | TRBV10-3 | CAISEGDYSRIQYF
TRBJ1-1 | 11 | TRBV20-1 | CSARDPSVAFF
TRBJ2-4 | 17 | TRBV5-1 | CASSPAYGGGGNDIQYF
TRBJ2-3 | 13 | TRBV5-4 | CASSWVSTDTQYF
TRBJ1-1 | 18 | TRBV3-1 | CASSQRITGVRMVTEAFF
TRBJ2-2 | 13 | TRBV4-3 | CASSQGAGGELFF
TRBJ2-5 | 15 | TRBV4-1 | CASSQQPGGQETQYF
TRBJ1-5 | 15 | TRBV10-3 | CAISENMGQGLPQHF
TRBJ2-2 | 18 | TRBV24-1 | CATSDPSTSGGSSGELFF
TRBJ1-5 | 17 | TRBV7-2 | CASSLVSVQYSNQPQHF
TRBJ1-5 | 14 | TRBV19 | CASSAGRANQPQHF
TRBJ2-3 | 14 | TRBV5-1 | CASIKDRPTDTQYF
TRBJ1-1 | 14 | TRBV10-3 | CAIRNNTGGPEAFF
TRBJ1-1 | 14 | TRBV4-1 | CASSPQGSWAEAFF
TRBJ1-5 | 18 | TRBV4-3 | CASSQGTGGPYSNQPQHF
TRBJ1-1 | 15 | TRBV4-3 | CASSQDDRGGTEAFF
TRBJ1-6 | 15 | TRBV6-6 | CASSLGTAYNSPLHF
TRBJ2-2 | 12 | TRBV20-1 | CSAGRDFGELFF
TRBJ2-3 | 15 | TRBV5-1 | CASSSTGASTDTQYF
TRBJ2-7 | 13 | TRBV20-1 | CSARELNTYEQYF
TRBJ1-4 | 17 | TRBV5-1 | CASSLEVWSGYNEKLFF
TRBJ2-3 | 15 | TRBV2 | CASRPSGLASDTQYF